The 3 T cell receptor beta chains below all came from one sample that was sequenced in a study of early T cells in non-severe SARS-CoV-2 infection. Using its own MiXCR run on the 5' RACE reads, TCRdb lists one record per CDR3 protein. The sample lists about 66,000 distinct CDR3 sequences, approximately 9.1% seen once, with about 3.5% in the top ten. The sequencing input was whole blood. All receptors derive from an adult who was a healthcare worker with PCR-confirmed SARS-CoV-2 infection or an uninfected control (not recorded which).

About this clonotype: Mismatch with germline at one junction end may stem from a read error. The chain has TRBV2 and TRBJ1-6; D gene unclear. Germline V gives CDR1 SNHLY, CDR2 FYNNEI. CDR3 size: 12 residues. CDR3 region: CASRKEGSSLHF. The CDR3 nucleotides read TGTGCCAGCAGAAAGGAGGGTTCATCCCTCCACTTT.

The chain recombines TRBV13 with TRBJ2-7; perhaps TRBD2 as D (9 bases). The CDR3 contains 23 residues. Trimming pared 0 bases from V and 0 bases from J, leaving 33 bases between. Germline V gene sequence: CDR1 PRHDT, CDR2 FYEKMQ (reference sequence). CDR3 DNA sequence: TGTGCCAGCAGCTTAGGCGGGACAGGCTTACTAGCGGGCCAAGAGGGGTCCTCCTACGAGCAGTACTTC. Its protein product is CASSLGGTGLLAGQEGSSYEQYF.

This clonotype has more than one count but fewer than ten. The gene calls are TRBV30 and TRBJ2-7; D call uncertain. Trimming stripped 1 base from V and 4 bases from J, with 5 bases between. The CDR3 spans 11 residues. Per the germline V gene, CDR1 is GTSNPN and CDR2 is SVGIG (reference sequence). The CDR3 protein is CAWSAAYEQYF. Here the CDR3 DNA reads TGTGCCTGGAGTGCAGCTTACGAGCAGTACTTC.